Shown below are 27 T cell receptor beta chains from a single sample sequenced in a study of shared clonotypes between healthy human individuals. Naive CD8 cells, CD45RO-negative and positively selected for CCR7, excluded terminally differentiated effector memory CD45RA+ cells. Method: immunoSEQ multiplex PCR; TCRdb's copy keeps in-frame clones and lacks some. The sample consists of about 610,000 clones, approximately 96% of them appearing once. Source material: naive CD8+ T cells sorted from blood. The receptors were gathered from a young woman in good health.

J is TRBJ2-7 and V is TRBV18; D is perhaps TRBD2 (5 bases). Germline V gives CDR1 KGHSH, CDR2 LQKENI. The CDR3 consists of 13 residues. V was trimmed by 6 bases and J by 2 bases, leaving 11 bases between them. The CDR3 here is CASSPGSPYEQYF. Written as DNA, the CDR3 is TGTGCCAGCTCTCCGGGATCCCCCTACGAGCAGTACTTC. The full variable domain, completed using reference TRBV18 and TRBJ2-7, is NAGVMQNPRHLVRRRGQEARLRCSPMKGHSHVYWYRQLPEEGLKFMVYLQKENIIDESGMPKERFSAEFPKEGPSILRIQQVVRGDSAAYFCASSPGSPYEQYFGPGTRLTVT.

V gene TRBV28 combines with J gene TRBJ2-1; TRBD2 agrees at 10 bases. J was trimmed by 9 bases and V by 6 bases; bases with no gene match: 11. Per the germline V gene, CDR1 is MDHEN and CDR2 is SYDVKM. The length of the CDR3 is 15 residues. CDR3 sequence: CASSLAGTSDFEQFF. CDR3 nucleotides: TGTGCCAGCAGCCTCGCAGGGACTAGCGATTTTGAGCAGTTCTTC.

The chain combines TRBV2 with TRBJ2-1; 8 bases line up with TRBD1. J gave up 7 bases and V 10 bases, and 15 bases lay outside the gene matches. There are 15 residues in the CDR3. From germline, CDR1 is SNHLY and CDR2 FYNNEI. The CDR3 coding sequence is TGTGCCATCTTCCCCCAGGGGGCATTTGGAAATGAGCAGTTCTTC. It yields the protein CAIFPQGAFGNEQFF.

The V and J genes are TRBV18 and TRBJ1-1; D may be TRBD1 (6 bases). The CDR3 has 16 residues. Per germline, CDR1 KGHSH and CDR2 LQKENI. With 1 base removed from V and 2 bases from J, the gap between germline ends came to 14 bases. The CDR3, as DNA: TGTGCCAGCTCACCACGGGCGAGGGGGAGAAACACTGAAGCTTTCTTT. This encodes CASSPRARGRNTEAFF. Variable domain in full (rest from reference TRBV18 and TRBJ1-1): NAGVMQNPRHLVRRRGQEARLRCSPMKGHSHVYWYRQLPEEGLKFMVYLQKENIIDESGMPKERFSAEFPKEGPSILRIQQVVRGDSAAYFCASSPRARGRNTEAFFGQGTRLTVV.

CDR3 protein: CASSELGEGNYGYTF. The CDR3 DNA follows: TGTGCCAGCAGTGAGCTGGGGGAGGGGAACTATGGCTACACCTTC. This chain joins TRBV2 and TRBJ1-2; possible D gene TRBD1, 5 bases. Trimming removed 3 bases at V and 2 bases at J, with 13 bases between. This CDR3 has 15 residues. Per the germline V gene, CDR1 is SNHLY and CDR2 is FYNNEI.

This clone has just one count. The chain links TRBV23-1 to TRBJ1-1; D ambiguous. TRBV23-1 is labeled an ORF, and its function is uncertain. The V end lost 1 base, the J end lost 3 bases, and 18 bases lay between the germline ends. The CDR3 extends over 17 amino acids. CDR3 protein: CASSQCCILTRDTEAFF. For the CDR3, the DNA is TGCGCCAGCAGTCAATGTTGCATTTTGACCCGGGACACTGAAGCTTTCTTT.

This chain joins TRBV27 and TRBJ1-1, with D possibly being TRBD1 (5 bases). The CDR3 has 11 amino acids. Germline V gene data show CDR1 as MNHEY and CDR2 as SMNVEV (reference sequence). V lost 8 bases and J 10 bases, leaving 14 bases between the germline ends. CDR3 residues: CASFGGDGAFF. In DNA form, the CDR3 reads TGTGCCAGCTTTGGGGGGGACGGAGCTTTCTTT.

This chain connects TRBV19 to TRBJ1-5; D uncertain. V lost 3 bases and J lost 1, with 10 bases in between. The CDR3 is 15 amino acids. Germline V gives CDR1 LNHDA, CDR2 SQIVND (reference sequence). This CDR3 is CASSIWSGSNQPQHF. Written as DNA, the CDR3 is TGTGCCAGTAGTATTTGGTCGGGAAGCAATCAGCCCCAGCATTTT.

This clone was recorded only once. The V gene is TRBV2, the J gene TRBJ2-2, with D possibly being TRBD1 or TRBD2 (6 bases each). This CDR3 is built from 16 residues. Trimming took 11 bases from V and 1 from J, leaving 20 bases between them. Germline assignment: CDR1 SNHLY and CDR2 FYNNEI. CDR3 residues: CAGGSGGRGNTGELFF. DNA of the CDR3: TGTGCCGGGGGATCCGGGGGCAGAGGGAACACCGGGGAGCTGTTTTTT.

The chain carries TRBV28 and TRBJ1-1, with TRBD1 as a possible D gene (6 bases). CDR1 MDHEN and CDR2 SYDVKM come from the germline V gene. Trimming cost V 6 bases and J 6 bases, with 14 bases left between them. The CDR3 sequence is 13 residues long. CDR3 in amino acids: CASSNREGAEAFF. Written as DNA, the CDR3 is TGTGCCAGCAGCAATCGGGAGGGGGCTGAAGCTTTCTTT.

This rearrangement joins TRBV28 to TRBJ2-3, with 8 positions matching TRBD2. CDR1 is MDHEN, CDR2 SYDVKM, per germline. The junction had 6 bases not matched to a gene; V was cut back by 3 bases and J by 4 bases. The CDR3 sequence is 15 residues long. CDR3 amino acids: CASSFPAGGSDTQYF. The CDR3 DNA sequence: TGTGCCAGCAGTTTTCCGGCGGGGGGATCAGATACGCAGTATTTT.

V usage is TRBV4-1 and J usage is TRBJ2-7; 8 nucleotides agree with TRBD2. Germline-derived CDR1 and CDR2 are MGHRA and YSYEKL. The CDR3 covers 16 residues. V lost 4 bases and J lost 2; bases outside the gene matches: 10. CDR3 sequence: CASSRLAGREAYEQYF. The CDR3 DNA sequence: TGCGCCAGCAGCCGGCTAGCGGGCAGGGAAGCCTACGAGCAGTACTTC.

The V call is TRBV5-8, the J call TRBJ2-7; D remains ambiguous. In germline, CDR1 is SGHTS, CDR2 YDEGEE. Deletions cut 7 bases from V and 0 bases from J, with 5 bases between. CDR3 length equals 11 residues. The CDR3 DNA sequence: TGTGCCAGCGGGGTCTCCTACGAGCAGTACTTC. Protein: CASGVSYEQYF.

The rearrangement uses TRBV13 and TRBJ2-3; TRBD2 agrees at 12 bases. V shed 0 bases and J 4 bases; nucleotides not matched to a gene: 5. Germline V CDR1 and CDR2: PRHDT, FYEKMQ (reference sequence). The CDR3 contains 17 residues. CDR3 in DNA: TGTGCCAGCAGCTTAGGGCTAGCGGGAGGGCCACCAGATACGCAGTATTTT. This encodes CASSLGLAGGPPDTQYF.

V is TRBV5-1 and J is TRBJ1-4; tentative D call: TRBD1 (6 bases). CDR3 length equals 17 residues. V was pared by 1 base and J by 5 bases, with 18 bases between. The germline V gene has CDR1 SGHRS and CDR2 YFSETQ. CDR3 sequence: CASSLYDRIDRNEKLFF. The DNA for the CDR3 is TGCGCCAGCAGCTTGTATGATCGTATCGACAGGAATGAAAAACTGTTTTTT.

J is TRBJ1-1 and V is TRBV19; 7 nucleotides agree with TRBD1. Germline V CDR1 and CDR2: LNHDA, SQIVND (reference sequence). The CDR3 is 15 residues long. Trimming at V came to 3 bases and at J to 2 bases, leaving 6 bases not matched to a gene. For the CDR3, the DNA is TGTGCCAGTAGTATCTACGGGACAGTTAACACTGAAGCTTTCTTT. Residues: CASSIYGTVNTEAFF.

This clone was observed once. The V and J genes are TRBV9 and TRBJ2-7; weak D call: TRBD2 (5 bases). With 0 bases removed from V and 3 bases from J, the gap between germline ends came to 10 bases. Germline lookup yields CDR1 SGDLS and CDR2 YYNGEE. The CDR3 has 14 residues. The CDR3 nucleotides read TGTGCCAGCAGCGTAGCGGGAATCGGCTACGAGCAGTACTTC. It encodes CASSVAGIGYEQYF.

With respect to this clone: The sample has other DNA sequences that encode this CDR3 too. The gene calls are TRBV28 and TRBJ2-7, with D unclear. This CDR3 has 13 amino acids. V was shortened by 2 bases and J by 1 base, with 6 bases between the two germline ends. Germline V CDR1 and CDR2: MDHEN, SYDVKM. For the CDR3, the DNA is TGTGCCAGCAGTTTAGGGGTTTCCTACGAGCAGTACTTC. This sequence encodes CASSLGVSYEQYF.

V gene TRBV28 combines with J gene TRBJ2-5; 10 nucleotides line up with TRBD1. CDR3 length equals 15 residues. Germline-derived CDR1 and CDR2 are MDHEN and SYDVKM. Trimming cost V 6 bases and J 2 bases; bases outside gene matches: 6. CDR3 sequence: CASRGTGVDQETQYF. CDR3 in DNA: TGTGCCAGCAGGGGGACAGGGGTTGATCAAGAGACCCAGTACTTC.

The genes are TRBV19 and TRBJ2-7; 10 nucleotides agree with TRBD1. Per the germline V gene, CDR1 is LNHDA and CDR2 is SQIVND (reference sequence). V was clipped by 5 bases and J by 3 bases; unmatched bases: 4. The CDR3 has 14 residues. CDR3 in amino acids: CASSVRDRGYEQYF. DNA for the CDR3: TGTGCCAGTAGTGTAAGGGACAGGGGCTACGAGCAGTACTTC.

V is TRBV28 and J is TRBJ2-5; D gene unclear. Germline CDR1 MDHEN, CDR2 SYDVKM. The CDR3 covers 16 residues. Trimming took off 3 bases at V and 2 bases at J, with 16 bases between the two ends. The chain's CDR3 is CASSFGLGPYQETQYF. The CDR3 DNA follows: TGTGCCAGCAGTTTTGGCCTCGGGCCATATCAAGAGACCCAGTACTTC. Supplemented by reference TRBV28 and TRBJ2-5, the full variable domain reads DVKVTQSSRYLVKRTGEKVFLECVQDMDHENMFWYRQDPGLGLRLIYFSYDVKMKEKGDIPEGYSVSREKKERFSLILESASTNQTSMYLCASSFGLGPYQETQYFGPGTRLLVL.

This chain links TRBV11-2 with TRBJ2-6, with a tentative D call TRBD1 (5 bases). The V and J ends lost 3 bases and 0 bases respectively, with 6 bases between them. Germline CDR1 and CDR2: SGHAT and FQNNGV. The CDR3 totals 15 residues. CDR3 coding DNA: TGTGCCAGCAGCTTGGACACCTCTGGGGCCAACGTCCTGACTTTC. Protein product: CASSLDTSGANVLTF.

The chain employs TRBV4-1 and TRBJ1-6; 8 bases are shared with TRBD1. The junction had 4 bases not matched to a gene; V was cut back by 3 bases and J by 3 bases. Germline CDR1 and CDR2: MGHRA and YSYEKL. The CDR3 length is 16 residues. This chain's CDR3 is CASSHLGQGYNSPLHF. In DNA, the CDR3 is TGCGCCAGCAGCCACCTTGGACAGGGCTATAATTCACCCCTCCACTTT.

The chain links TRBV9 to TRBJ2-7, with 9 nucleotides matching TRBD2. CDR1 and CDR2 (germline): SGDLS, YYNGEE. The CDR3 totals 15 residues. V gave up 4 bases and J gave up 3 bases; unmatched junction bases: 8. The CDR3 spells CASSPATSGYYEQYF. DNA of the CDR3: TGTGCCAGCAGCCCAGCTACTAGCGGGTACTACGAGCAGTACTTC.

In this sample, this clone turned up once. The V and J genes are TRBV4-2 and TRBJ2-3; the match to TRBD2 covers 9 bases. After removal of 0 bases from V and 6 bases from J, the junction contained 4 bases not matched to a gene. The CDR3 length is 15 residues. CDR1 and CDR2 from the germline V gene are LGHNA and YNFKEQ. As DNA, the CDR3 is TGTGCCAGCAGCCAAGATAGACTAGCGGCGGATACGCAGTATTTT. Translating it yields CASSQDRLAADTQYF.

The chain's CDR3 is CASSYLGQETQYF. The CDR3, as DNA: TGTGCCAGCAGTTACCTAGGCCAAGAGACCCAGTACTTC. This chain joins TRBV6-5 and TRBJ2-5; D not resolved. CDR1 MNHEY and CDR2 SVGAGI come from the germline V gene. The CDR3 length is 13 residues. Trimming took off 2 bases at V and 1 base at J, with 5 bases between the two ends.

J is TRBJ1-2 and V is TRBV27; 7 nucleotides match TRBD1. The CDR3 loop spans 14 amino acids. The V segment lost 5 bases and the J segment 5 bases; nucleotides outside the gene matches: 8. The germline CDR1 and CDR2 sequences are MNHEY and SMNVEV (reference sequence). CDR3 in DNA: TGTGCCAGCAGTCCACCAGGACAGGCTTATGGCTACACCTTC. This gives the protein CASSPPGQAYGYTF.